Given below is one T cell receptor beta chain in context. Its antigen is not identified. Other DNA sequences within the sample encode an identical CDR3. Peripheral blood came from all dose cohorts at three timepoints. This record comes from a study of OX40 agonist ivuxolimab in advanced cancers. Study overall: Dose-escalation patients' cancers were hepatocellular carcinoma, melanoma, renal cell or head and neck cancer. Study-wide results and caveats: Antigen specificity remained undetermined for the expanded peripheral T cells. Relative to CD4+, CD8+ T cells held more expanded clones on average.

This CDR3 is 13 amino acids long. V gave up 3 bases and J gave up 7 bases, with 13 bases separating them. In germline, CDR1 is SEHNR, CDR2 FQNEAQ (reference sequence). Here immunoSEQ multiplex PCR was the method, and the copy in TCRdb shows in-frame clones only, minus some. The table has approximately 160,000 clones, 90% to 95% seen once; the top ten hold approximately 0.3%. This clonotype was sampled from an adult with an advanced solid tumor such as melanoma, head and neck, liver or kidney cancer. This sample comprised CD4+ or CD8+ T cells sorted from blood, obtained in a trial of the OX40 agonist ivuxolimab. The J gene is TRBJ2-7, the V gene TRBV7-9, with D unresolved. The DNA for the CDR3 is TGTGCCAGCAGCTTGGACGGTGGTGGGGAGCAGTACTTC. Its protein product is CASSLDGGGEQYF. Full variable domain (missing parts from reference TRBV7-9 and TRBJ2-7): DTGVSQNPRHKITKRGQNVTFRCDPISEHNRLYWYRQTLGQGPEFLTYFQNEAQLEKSRLLSDRFSAERPKGSFSTLEIQRTEQGDSAMYLCASSLDGGGEQYFGPGTRLTVT.